This entry lists 19 T cell receptor beta chains sequenced from one sample in a study of T cells expressing NK-cell markers. From its re-call of the 5' RACE reads, TCRdb lists each CDR3 protein once, without DNA. Recorded for this sample: about 460,000 distinct CDR3 sequences. Sequenced material: blood T cells: a sorted CD56 or NKG2C T cell subset, CD4+ or CD8+ T cells, or bulk PBMC T cells (not recorded which). Source of these receptors: a woman aged 45-59 years in good health.

The J gene is TRBJ2-4, the V gene TRBV27. This CDR3 spans 12 amino acids. Per germline, CDR1 MNHEY and CDR2 SMNVEV (reference sequence). This CDR3 reads CASSEDQNIQYF.

V usage is TRBV27 and J usage is TRBJ2-5; the TRBD1 assignment by TCRdb is unverifiable without DNA. The CDR3 is 15 residues long. CDR1 is MNHEY and CDR2 is SMNVEV in the germline V gene (reference sequence). The CDR3 here is CASTSGTGLQETQYF.

The chain employs TRBV5-1 and TRBJ2-1; the D gene TCRdb calls, TRBD1, cannot be checked with no DNA. CDR1 is SGHRS, CDR2 YFSETQ, per germline. The CDR3 length is 16 residues. CDR3 sequence: CASSRTRESSYNEQFF.

This chain connects TRBV18 to TRBJ2-3. CDR1 and CDR2 (germline): KGHSH, LQKENI. The CDR3 length is 16 residues. The CDR3 sequence: CASSPRTKLGTDTQYF.

The rearrangement links TRBV5-1 to TRBJ2-7; TCRdb gives TRBD2 as the D gene, but with no DNA this cannot be confirmed. Germline values: CDR1 SGHRS, CDR2 YFSETQ. This CDR3 spans 13 amino acids. The CDR3 loop is CASSVSGPYEQYF.

This chain uses TRBV12-3 or TRBV12-4 with TRBJ2-1; TCRdb lists TRBD2, though no DNA is available to test this call. CDR3 length: 17 residues. CDR3 protein: CASRKLGLVNSYNEQFF.

CDR3: CASFMSIVGGTAFF. The V call is TRBV6-5, the J call TRBJ1-1; the TRBD1 assignment by TCRdb is unverifiable without DNA. The CDR3 sequence is 14 residues long. In germline, CDR1 is MNHEY, CDR2 SVGAGI.

The CDR3 loop reads CSARRRDVSSYEQYF. V is TRBV20-1 and J is TRBJ2-7; TCRdb gives TRBD1 as the D gene, but with no DNA this cannot be confirmed. CDR1 is DFQATT and CDR2 is SNEGSKA in the germline V gene (reference sequence). This CDR3 contains 15 residues.

J is TRBJ2-2 and V is TRBV6-5; TCRdb names TRBD1, which stays unverified in the absence of DNA. Looked up from germline, CDR1 is MNHEY and CDR2 is SVGAGI. The CDR3 has 17 residues. CDR3: CASSYGRILSNTGELFF.

This CDR3 reads CASSYDRYEQYF. The J gene is TRBJ2-7, the V gene TRBV6-2 or TRBV6-3. The germline V gene encodes CDR1 MNHEY and CDR2 SVGEGT. The CDR3 has 12 residues.

CDR3 region: CASSKALRYGYTF. The rearrangement uses TRBV21-1 and TRBJ1-2. TRBV21-1 is a documented pseudogene. The CDR3 spans 13 residues.

The chain joins TRBV10-3 to TRBJ2-1. This CDR3 comprises 13 residues. Germline CDR1 and CDR2: ENHRY and SYGVKD. CDR3 sequence reads: CAISVESANEQFF.

The chain is built from TRBV7-9 and TRBJ2-2. The CDR3 is made up of 16 amino acids. CDR1 SEHNR and CDR2 FQNEAQ come from the germline V gene (reference sequence). CDR3: CASSPRLAGSTGELFF.

Here the CDR3 reads CASSLDVNNEQFF. V is TRBV11-2 and J is TRBJ2-1. CDR1 and CDR2 from the germline V gene are SGHAT and FQNNGV. The CDR3 is 13 amino acids.

The V call is TRBV5-1, the J call TRBJ2-3; TCRdb lists TRBD1, though no DNA is available to test this call. The CDR3 loop spans 14 amino acids. Germline lookup yields CDR1 SGHRS and CDR2 YFSETQ. The chain's CDR3 is CASSRDSSTDTQYF.

The chain employs TRBV10-3 and TRBJ1-1; TCRdb proposes TRBD1, but this gene call is untestable without DNA. Germline V gives CDR1 ENHRY, CDR2 SYGVKD. The CDR3 runs 15 residues. CDR3 sequence reads: CAIRPGQGAGTEAFF.

This CDR3 is CASSFPSSRDSSYNEQFF. This sequence joins TRBV5-1 and TRBJ2-1; TCRdb picks TRBD1, but there is no DNA to check that call. The length of the CDR3 is 18 residues. CDR1 is SGHRS and CDR2 is YFSETQ in the germline V gene.

The gene calls are TRBV21-1 and TRBJ2-1; checking the TCRdb D call of TRBD1 is not possible without DNA. TRBV21-1 is a pseudogene segment. This CDR3 contains 12 residues. The CDR3 loop is CATGQGVDEQFF.

CDR3 in amino acids: CASSYSGFGAGGNIQYF. V and J are TRBV6-2 or TRBV6-3 and TRBJ2-4; TCRdb indicates TRBD1, and absent DNA this call remains unverified. CDR1 MNHEY and CDR2 SVGEGT come from the germline V gene. This CDR3 contains 17 residues.